This TCR beta chain originates from a study of T cell responses to AZD1222 COVID-19 vaccine. Regarding the study as a whole: The donor cohort was predominantly white British with a female majority, and clonal diversity may have been underestimated.

On this clone itself: Its antigen is not known.

Only in-frame clones appear in the TCRdb table, and some are missing; sequencing was by immunoSEQ multiplex PCR. The sample holds 95,000 to 150,000 clones; around 85% are singletons and the top ten take 2.4%. The specimen comprised peripheral blood, sampled on day 0 of AZD1222 vaccination. This sequence was found in an adult in good health.

The CDR3 reads CASSPGTSGNQETQYF. The DNA of the CDR3 is TGCGCCAGCAGCCCCGGGACTAGCGGGAACCAAGAGACCCAGTACTTC. The chain employs TRBV5-1 and TRBJ2-5; 13 bases align to TRBD2. Trimming at V came to 4 bases and at J to 0 bases, leaving 3 bases not matched to a gene. CDR1 is SGHRS, CDR2 YFSETQ, per germline. This CDR3 contains 16 residues.